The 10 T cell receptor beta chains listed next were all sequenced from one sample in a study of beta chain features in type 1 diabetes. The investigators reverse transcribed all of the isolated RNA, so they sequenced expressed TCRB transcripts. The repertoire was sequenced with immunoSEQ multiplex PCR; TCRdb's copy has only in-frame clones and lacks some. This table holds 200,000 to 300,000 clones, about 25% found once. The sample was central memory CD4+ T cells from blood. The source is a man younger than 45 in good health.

CDR3 protein: CATSREGWTSGSKDTQYF. CDR3 DNA: TGTGCCACCAGCAGAGAGGGCTGGACTAGCGGGAGTAAGGATACGCAGTATTTT. This chain connects TRBV15 to TRBJ2-3; 13 nucleotides match TRBD2. Germline CDR1 and CDR2: LNHNV and YYDKDF (reference sequence). The CDR3 runs 18 residues. V shed 0 bases and J 6 bases; nucleotides not matched to a gene: 9.

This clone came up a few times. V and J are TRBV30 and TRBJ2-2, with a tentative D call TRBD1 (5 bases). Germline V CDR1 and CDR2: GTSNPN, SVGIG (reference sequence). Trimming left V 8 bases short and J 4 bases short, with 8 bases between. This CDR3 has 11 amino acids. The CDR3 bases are TGTGCCCGCAGGGTCACCGGGGAGCTGTTTTTT. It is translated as CARRVTGELFF.

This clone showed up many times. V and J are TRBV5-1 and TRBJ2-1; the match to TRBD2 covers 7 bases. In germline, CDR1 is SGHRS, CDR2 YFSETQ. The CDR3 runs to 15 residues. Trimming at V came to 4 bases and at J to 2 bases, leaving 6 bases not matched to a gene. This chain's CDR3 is CASSPGTTAYNEQFF. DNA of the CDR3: TGCGCCAGCAGCCCCGGGACTACCGCCTACAATGAGCAGTTCTTC.

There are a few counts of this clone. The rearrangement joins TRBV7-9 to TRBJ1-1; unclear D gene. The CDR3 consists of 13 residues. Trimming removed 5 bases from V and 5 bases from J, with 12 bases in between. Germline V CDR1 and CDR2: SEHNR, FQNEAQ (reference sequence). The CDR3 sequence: CASSPQSGTEAFF. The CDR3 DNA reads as TGTGCCAGCAGCCCGCAATCTGGGACTGAAGCTTTCTTT.

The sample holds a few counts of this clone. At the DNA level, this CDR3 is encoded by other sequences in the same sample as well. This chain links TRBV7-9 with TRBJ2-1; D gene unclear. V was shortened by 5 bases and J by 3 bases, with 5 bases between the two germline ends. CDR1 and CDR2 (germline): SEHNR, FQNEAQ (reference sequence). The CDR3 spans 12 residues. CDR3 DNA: TGTGCCAGCAGCCTGGACTACAATGAGCAGTTCTTC. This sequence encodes CASSLDYNEQFF.

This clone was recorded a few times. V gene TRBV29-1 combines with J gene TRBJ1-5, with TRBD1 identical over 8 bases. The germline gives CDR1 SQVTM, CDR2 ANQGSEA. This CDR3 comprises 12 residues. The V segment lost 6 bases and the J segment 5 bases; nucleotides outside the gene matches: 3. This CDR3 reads CSVTQGDQPQHF. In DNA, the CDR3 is TGCAGCGTAACACAGGGGGATCAGCCCCAGCATTTT. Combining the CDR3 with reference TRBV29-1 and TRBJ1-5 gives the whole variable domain SAVISQKPSRDICQRGTSLTIQCQVDSQVTMMFWYRQQPGQSLTLIATANQGSEATYESGFVIDKFPISRPNLTFSTLTVSNMSPEDSSIYLCSVTQGDQPQHFGDGTRLSIL.

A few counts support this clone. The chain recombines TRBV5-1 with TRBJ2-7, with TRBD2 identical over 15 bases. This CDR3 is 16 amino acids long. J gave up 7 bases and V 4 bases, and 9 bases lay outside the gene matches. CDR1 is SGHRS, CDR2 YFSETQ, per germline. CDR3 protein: CASSPGTSGRIQEQYF. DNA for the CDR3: TGCGCCAGCAGCCCCGGGACTAGCGGGAGGATTCAAGAGCAGTACTTC.

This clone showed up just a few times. CDR3 coding DNA: TGTGCCAGCAGCAAACCGGGACTAGCGGGACGAGAGACCCAGTACTTC. It translates to CASSKPGLAGRETQYF. V is TRBV9 and J is TRBJ2-5; 13 nucleotides match TRBD2. The CDR3 is made up of 16 amino acids. In germline, CDR1 is SGDLS, CDR2 YYNGEE. V shed 4 bases, J shed 4 bases, and the junction held 7 bases outside the gene matches. Based on the CDR3 plus reference TRBV9 and TRBJ2-5, the full variable domain is DSGVTQTPKHLITATGQRVTLRCSPRSGDLSVYWYQQSLDQGLQFLIQYYNGEERAKGNILERFSAQQFPDLHSELNLSSLELGDSALYFCASSKPGLAGRETQYFGPGTRLLVL.

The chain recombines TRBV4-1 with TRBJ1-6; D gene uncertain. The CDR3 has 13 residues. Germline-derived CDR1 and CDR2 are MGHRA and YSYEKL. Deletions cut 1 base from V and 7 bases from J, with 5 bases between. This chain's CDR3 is CASSQGMNSPLHF. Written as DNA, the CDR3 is TGCGCCAGCAGCCAAGGGATGAATTCACCCCTCCACTTT.

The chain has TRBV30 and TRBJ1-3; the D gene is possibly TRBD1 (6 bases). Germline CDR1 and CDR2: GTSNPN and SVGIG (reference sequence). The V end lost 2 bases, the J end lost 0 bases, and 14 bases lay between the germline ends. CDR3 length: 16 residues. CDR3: CAWSPTGFSSGNTIYF. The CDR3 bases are TGTGCCTGGAGTCCTACAGGGTTCAGCTCTGGAAACACCATATATTTT.